Sequencing of this T cell receptor beta chain was carried out in a study of blood T cell repertoires in COVID-19. Study in general: The study drew acute and convalescent COVID-19 samples from the United States, Italy and Spain. PBMCs, B-cell-depleted T cells, or T cells were the source of the cDNA or gDNA that made up the material.

Unmatched junction bases numbered 5, after V lost 7 bases and J lost 3 bases. Germline V gene data show CDR1 as SQVTM and CDR2 as ANQGSEA. CDR3 length: 12 amino acids. Per the study methods: Reference gene primer amplification gave nucleated cell count estimates. Only in-frame clones appear in the TCRdb table, and some are missing; sequencing was by immunoSEQ multiplex PCR. V and J calls and clone size are those listed in that table; D and trimming were worked out from the DNA. The repertoire holds some 300,000 clones, with under 90% as singletons. Allocation to cohorts depended on clinical history reported by the participants.

Material for sequencing was PBMCs or T cells enriched from blood (not recorded which). The chain employs TRBV29-1 and TRBJ1-1, with 7 bases that match TRBD1. The receptor was derived from a woman aged 50 to 65 who had been exposed to COVID-19. The CDR3 region is CSGGDSHTEAFF. The CDR3 nucleotides read TGCAGCGGGGGGGACAGTCACACTGAAGCTTTCTTT.